Here is one TCR beta chain with its context. As yet, its antigen is unknown. The source of the sample is a study of cytomegalovirus exposure and HLA in healthy donors. Study-wide background: The 120 validation repertoires and the 666 first-cohort repertoires shared a platform, a later analysis reported. General study points: Cytomegalovirus status was reportedly diagnosed by the classifier with high specificity and sensitivity. A subsequent analysis found that TCR clusters from the first cohort also tended to co-occur in the roughly 120 validation repertoires, with around 94% of cluster scores above 0. Researchers counted roughly 150 TCR beta chains as cytomegalovirus-associated.

TCRdb's copy holds only in-frame clones and misses some; the assay was immunoSEQ multiplex PCR. The table records around 63,000 clones, approximately 88% of them present only once. Germline lookup yields CDR1 SNHLY and CDR2 FYNNEI. CDR3 length equals 14 residues. V was pared by 7 bases and J by 5 bases, with 16 bases between. The origin of this receptor is a woman aged 18 to 35 in good health and CMV-seronegative. Source material: PBMCs. The chain is built from TRBV2 and TRBJ2-3; weak D call: TRBD1 (6 bases). In DNA, the CDR3 is TGTGCCAGCAAACGCTTGCAGGGGTTAGATACGCAGTATTTT. It encodes CASKRLQGLDTQYF. Full variable domain (remainder filled in from reference TRBV2 and TRBJ2-3): EPEVTQTPSHQVTQMGQEVILRCVPISNHLYFYWYRQILGQKVEFLVSFYNNEISEKSEIFDDQFSVERPDGSNFTLKIRSTKLEDSAMYFCASKRLQGLDTQYFGPGTRLTVL.